These T cell receptor beta chains were read from a single sample in a study of T-cell reconstitution after alpha-beta-depleted transplantation in children. MiXCR, run by TCRdb on the PCR reads, gives a single entry per CDR3 protein. The sample shows around 450,000 distinct CDR3 sequences, 15% to 20% of them seen only once. The starting material was PBMCs, mostly from graft donor cells, obtained 360 days after TCRalphabeta/CD19-depleted stem cell transplant. All receptors come from a boy under two years old who had a stem cell transplant for Wiskott-Aldrich syndrome, so the T cells may come from the graft donor. Both conserved end residues are part of each CDR3. The order of the fields is clone size, J gene, D gene, V gene, CDR3 DNA, CDR3 protein. A D gene is named only where the DNA matches it firmly. Clone size is shown for a subset of rows, as once, few, many or a class of expanded clone.

.	TRBJ1-2	.	TRBV5-1	TGCGCCAGCAGCTCGTTGGGTTTTGGCTATGGCTACACCTTC	CASSSLGFGYGYTF
few	TRBJ2-7	.	TRBV7-8	TGTGCCAGCAGCCCTCCGGGCGGGACAGCCGTCGTCTACGAGCAGTACTTC	CASSPPGGTAVVYEQYF
.	TRBJ1-2	.	TRBV7-9	TGTGCCAGCAGCTTAGCGCTGCGGGGGCGGTCTAACTATGGCTACACCTTC	CASSLALRGRSNYGYTF
.	TRBJ1-1	.	TRBV7-2	TGTGCCAGCAGCTTATCACAGAACACTGAAGCTTTCTTT	CASSLSQNTEAFF
few	TRBJ2-5	.	TRBV3-1	TGTGCCAGCAGCCAAGATGAATGGGTTCGTCGGGGGACATTCCAAGAGACCCAGTACTTC	CASSQDEWVRRGTFQETQYF
few	TRBJ1-6	.	TRBV5-1	TGCGCCAGCACGCCTACTACGGGACTGCCCAATTCACCCCTCCACTTT	CASTPTTGLPNSPLHF
few	TRBJ2-7	TRBD2	TRBV11-2	TGTGCCAGCAGGGCAGGACTAGCGGGATACCCCTACGAGCAGTACTTC	CASRAGLAGYPYEQYF
few	TRBJ2-2	.	TRBV10-3	TGTGCCATCAGTGCGGGCTTCCGGGAGCTGTTTTTT	CAISAGFRELFF
.	TRBJ2-5	.	TRBV12-3/TRBV12-4	TGTGCCAGCAGCGGGACCATCCATAGGGCCCAGTACTTC	CASSGTIHRAQYF
.	TRBJ2-7	.	TRBV10-2	TGCGCCAGCACCCCAAGGCCGTACGAGCAGTACTTC	CASTPRPYEQYF
many	TRBJ1-5	.	TRBV24-1	TGTGCCACCAGCGGGGGGCTTGGCAATCAGCCCCAGCATTTT	CATSGGLGNQPQHF
few	TRBJ2-5	TRBD2	TRBV6-5	TGTGCCAGCAGTTCACCTCGACTAGCGGGCCAAGAGACCCAGTACTTC	CASSSPRLAGQETQYF
.	TRBJ2-2	TRBD2	TRBV28	TGTGCCAGCAGTCGCTCCCCAGATAGCGGGAGGGCTTGCACCGGGGAGCTGTTTTTT	CASSRSPDSGRACTGELFF
few	TRBJ2-7	TRBD2	TRBV18	TGTGCCAGCTCACCACCGAGACTAGCGTCTAGCTCCTACGAGCAGTACTTC	CASSPPRLASSSYEQYF
few	TRBJ2-5	.	TRBV19	TGTGCCAGTAGTATAGGGTCTCGTTGGGCAGAGACCCAGTACTTC	CASSIGSRWAETQYF
few	TRBJ1-1	.	TRBV7-9	TGTGCCAGCAGCTCCCTAAGGTTGATCGACACTGAAGCTTTCTTT	CASSSLRLIDTEAFF
.	TRBJ2-7	.	TRBV20-1	TGCAGTGCTAGAGTTCGGACCCCCCTCTCCTACGAGCAGTACTTC	CSARVRTPLSYEQYF
few	TRBJ2-6	TRBD2	TRBV5-1	TGCGCCAGCAGCCAATGGGGGGGAGCTTCCTCTGGGGCCAACGTCCTGACTTTC	CASSQWGGASSGANVLTF
few	TRBJ2-7	TRBD1	TRBV6-1	TGTGCCAGCCGGGACAGGTCCAACTCCTACGAGCAGTACTTC	CASRDRSNSYEQYF
many	TRBJ2-7	.	TRBV7-6	TGTGCCAGCAGCTTACGGGGGCGCGAGCAGTACTTC	CASSLRGREQYF
few	TRBJ1-1	TRBD1	TRBV7-2	TGTGCCAGCAGCTTTTACAGGGGTGCGAACACTGAAGCTTTCTTT	CASSFYRGANTEAFF
many	TRBJ2-1	TRBD2	TRBV4-1	TGCGCCAGCAGCCAAGTCCCTTGGCGGGGGGGCCGATACAATGAGCAGTTCTTC	CASSQVPWRGGRYNEQFF
.	TRBJ1-2	.	TRBV5-1	TGCGCCAGCAGCTTGGAGCAGGGAATCTATGGCTACACCTTC	CASSLEQGIYGYTF
many	TRBJ2-5	.	TRBV24-1	TGTGCCACCAGTGGGAAGGACAATCCCGGGGAGACCCAGTACTTC	CATSGKDNPGETQYF
.	TRBJ2-1	.	TRBV7-6	TGTGCCAGCAGCTTAGTCTGGAGTGCTCGGGTCGATGAGCAGTTCTTC	CASSLVWSARVDEQFF
.	TRBJ2-1	.	TRBV24-1	TGTGCCACCAGTGAGGTGGGAGGCCCCTACAATGAGCAGTTCTTC	CATSEVGGPYNEQFF
.	TRBJ1-2	.	TRBV7-2	TGTGCCAGCAGCTTAGTGGGCCTCCGGCCCATTTATGGCTACACCTTC	CASSLVGLRPIYGYTF
.	TRBJ2-2	TRBD2	TRBV29-1	TGCAGCTGTAACTGGGGGGGGACCGGGGAGCTGTTTTTT	CSCNWGGTGELFF
few	TRBJ2-5	.	TRBV20-1	TGCAGTGCTAGACGAAACCGATGGACAGACAGAGAGACCCAGTACTTC	CSARRNRWTDRETQYF
.	TRBJ2-4	.	TRBV10-3	TGTGCCATCAGTGAGTCAGGAGTTCTAGCCAAAAACATTCAGTATTTC	CAISESGVLAKNIQYF
.	TRBJ2-5	TRBD1	TRBV12-3/TRBV12-4	TGTGCCAGCAGGTCCAGGGGGCAGGGGACCCAGTACTTC	CASRSRGQGTQYF
few	TRBJ2-7	.	TRBV28	TGTGCCAGCAGTACCCCAGGTCGGGGGACCTACGAGCAGTACTTC	CASSTPGRGTYEQYF
few	TRBJ2-3	TRBD2	TRBV20-1	TGCAGTGCTCATCGACTAGCGGGGTCCGAAGATACGCAGTATTTT	CSAHRLAGSEDTQYF
few	TRBJ1-2	.	TRBV25-1	TGTGCCAGCAGTGGACAGTATTATGGCTACACCTTC	CASSGQYYGYTF
few	TRBJ2-1	TRBD1	TRBV24-1	TGTGCCACCAGTGATTTGCCCTTGTGGACAGGGGGCAATGAGCAGTTCTTC	CATSDLPLWTGGNEQFF
.	TRBJ1-5	.	TRBV6-1	TGTGCCAGCAGAGAATTGACAGGCGGCTTTAGCAATCAGCCCCAGCATTTT	CASRELTGGFSNQPQHF
few	TRBJ2-2	TRBD2	TRBV29-1	TGCAGCGTTGCACTAGCGGGGAACACCGGGGAGCTGTTTTTT	CSVALAGNTGELFF
.	TRBJ2-7	.	TRBV7-2	TGTGCCAGGAGCTACGAGCAGTACTTC	CARSYEQYF
few	TRBJ2-1	.	TRBV12-3/TRBV12-4	TGTGCCAGTTGCCGCATGCTCGTGGATGAGCAGTTCTTC	CASCRMLVDEQFF
few	TRBJ2-2	.	TRBV29-1	TGCAGCGCTCGACAGGCCGGGGAGCTGTTTTTT	CSARQAGELFF
.	TRBJ2-6	TRBD1	TRBV30	TGTGCCTGGAGTCGCTACGGCGACAGGGGCGCCTCCTCTGGGGCCAACGTCCTGACTTTC	CAWSRYGDRGASSGANVLTF
few	TRBJ2-2	.	TRBV28	TGTGCCAGCAGTTTCCCAGGGTTTGGTACCGGGGAGCTGTTTTTT	CASSFPGFGTGELFF
.	TRBJ2-3	TRBD2	TRBV5-6	TGTGCCAGCAGCCTCCAGCGGGGGGGCACAGATACGCAGTATTTT	CASSLQRGGTDTQYF
.	TRBJ2-5	.	TRBV20-1	TGCAGTGCTAGGGAGGGGGCATTAGAGACCCAGTACTTC	CSAREGALETQYF
.	TRBJ2-3	.	TRBV29-1	TGCAGCGTTGAGTGGTCCCTAACCGCCACAGATACGCAGTATTTT	CSVEWSLTATDTQYF
.	TRBJ2-1	.	TRBV6-5	TGTGCCAGCAGTTACTCCCACAGGGCGGGAAGCAATTTCTTC	CASSYSHRAGSNFF
few	TRBJ2-7	TRBD1	TRBV20-1	TGCAGTGCTAGAATGTCCCGGGACAGCCGAGTCGAGGGGTCCTACGAGCAGTACTTC	CSARMSRDSRVEGSYEQYF
.	TRBJ2-3	.	TRBV5-1	TGCGCCAGCAGCGAGACTAGTCTAAGCACAGATACGCAGTATTTT	CASSETSLSTDTQYF
.	TRBJ1-1	TRBD1	TRBV6-1	TGTGCCAGCAGCCGGACAGGGAGGGATAACACTGAAGCTTTCTTT	CASSRTGRDNTEAFF
.	TRBJ1-2	.	TRBV6-2/TRBV6-3	TGTGCCAGCAGTTACTCGGCAGGACACTATGGCTACACCTTC	CASSYSAGHYGYTF
.	TRBJ2-7	TRBD1	TRBV7-9	TGTGCCAGCAGTCATACCCGGGACAGGGTAGGGTACGAGCAGTACTTC	CASSHTRDRVGYEQYF
many	TRBJ2-6	.	TRBV12-3/TRBV12-4	TGTGCCAGCAGTTTGGTGGGATCTGGGGCCAACGTCCTGACTTTC	CASSLVGSGANVLTF
.	TRBJ2-3	TRBD1	TRBV4-3	TGCGCCAGCAGCCAAGGAAGGGGGCACGCTACGCAGTATTTT	CASSQGRGHATQYF
few	TRBJ2-3	TRBD1	TRBV24-1	TGTGCCACCAGTCCACCTAAGAGGACAGGGACTGGGACAGATACGCAGTATTTT	CATSPPKRTGTGTDTQYF